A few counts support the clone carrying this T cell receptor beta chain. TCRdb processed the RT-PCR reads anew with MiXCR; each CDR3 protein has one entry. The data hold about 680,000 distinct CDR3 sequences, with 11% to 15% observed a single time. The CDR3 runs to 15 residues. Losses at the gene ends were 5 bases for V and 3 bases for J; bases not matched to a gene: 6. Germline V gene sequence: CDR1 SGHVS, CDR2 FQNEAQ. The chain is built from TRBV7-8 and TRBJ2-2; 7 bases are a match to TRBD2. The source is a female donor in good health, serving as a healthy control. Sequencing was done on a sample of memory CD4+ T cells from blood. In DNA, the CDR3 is TGTGCCAGCAGCGCCTCTAGCGGCTACACCGGGGAGCTGTTTTTT. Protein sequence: CASSASSGYTGELFF.